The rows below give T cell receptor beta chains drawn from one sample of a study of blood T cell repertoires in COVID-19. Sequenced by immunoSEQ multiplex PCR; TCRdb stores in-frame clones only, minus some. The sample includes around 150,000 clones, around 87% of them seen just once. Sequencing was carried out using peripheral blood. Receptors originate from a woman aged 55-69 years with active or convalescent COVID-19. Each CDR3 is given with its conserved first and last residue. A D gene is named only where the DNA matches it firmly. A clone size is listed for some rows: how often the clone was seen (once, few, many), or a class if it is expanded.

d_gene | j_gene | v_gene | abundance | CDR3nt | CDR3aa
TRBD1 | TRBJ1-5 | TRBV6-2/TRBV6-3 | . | TGTGCCAGCAGTAATGGACAGGAGGGACAGCCCCAGCATTTT | CASSNGQEGQPQHF
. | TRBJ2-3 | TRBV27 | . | TGTGCCAGCAGTTCCCCCGGAGTGGATACGCAGTATTTT | CASSSPGVDTQYF
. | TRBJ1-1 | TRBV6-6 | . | TGTGCCAGTGACCAACCCCAGGTACGAACTGAAGCTTTCTTT | CASDQPQVRTEAFF
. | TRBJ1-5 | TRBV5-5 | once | TGTGCCAGCAGCTTGGATTTCCTTCAGCCCCAGCATTTT | CASSLDFLQPQHF
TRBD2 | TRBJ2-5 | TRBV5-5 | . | TGTGCCAGCAGCTTTGAGACTAGCGGGGGTCGGGAGACCCAGTACTTC | CASSFETSGGRETQYF
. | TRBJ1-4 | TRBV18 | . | TGTGCCAGCGATACAGGGACTAATGAAAAACTGTTTTTT | CASDTGTNEKLFF
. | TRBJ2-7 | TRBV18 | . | TGTGCCAGCTCTCCTAGCTCCTACGAGCAGTACTTC | CASSPSSYEQYF
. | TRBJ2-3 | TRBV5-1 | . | TGCGCCAGCAGCCCAGACTTGCGAACGGCGTATACGCAGTATTTT | CASSPDLRTAYTQYF
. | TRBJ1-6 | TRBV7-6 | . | TGTGCCAGCAGCCAGGGGTCAGGGGACAATTCACCCCTCCACTTT | CASSQGSGDNSPLHF
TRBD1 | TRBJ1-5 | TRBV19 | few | TGTGCCAGTAGTAGGGAGACAGGGGTTGGGCAGCCCCAGCATTTT | CASSRETGVGQPQHF
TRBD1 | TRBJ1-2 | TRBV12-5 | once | TGTGCTAGTGGAGGGACAGCCCCTAACTATGGCTACACCTTC | CASGGTAPNYGYTF
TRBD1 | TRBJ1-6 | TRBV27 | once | TGTGCCAGCAGAGAGGGGGCGAATTCACCCCTCCACTTT | CASREGANSPLHF
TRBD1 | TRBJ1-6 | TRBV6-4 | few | TGTGCCAGCAGGCAGACAGGGGTTAATTCACCCCTCCACTTT | CASRQTGVNSPLHF
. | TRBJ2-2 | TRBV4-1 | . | TGCGCCAGCAGCCATATACAGGATCTCACCGGGGAGCTGTTTTTT | CASSHIQDLTGELFF
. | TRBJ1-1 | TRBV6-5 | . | TGTGCCAGCGAGTCTTTTACGAACACTGAAGCTTTCTTT | CASESFTNTEAFF
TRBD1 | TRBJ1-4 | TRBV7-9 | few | TGTGCCAGCAGCTTAGCCCGGACAGGGGGACACTTGGGTGAAAAACTGTTTTTT | CASSLARTGGHLGEKLFF
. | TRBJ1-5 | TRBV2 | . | TGTGCCAGCAGTCAAATACAGGGATGGCAGCCCCAGCATTTT | CASSQIQGWQPQHF
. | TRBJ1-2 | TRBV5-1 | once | TGCGCCAGCAGCTCTGACAGCTCCTACTATGGCTACACCTTC | CASSSDSSYYGYTF
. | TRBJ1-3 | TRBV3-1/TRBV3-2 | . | TGTGCCAGCAGCCAAGATCGGGGTTCTGGAAACACCATATATTTT | CASSQDRGSGNTIYF
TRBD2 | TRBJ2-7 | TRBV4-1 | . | TGCGCCAGCAGCCATCCCTTCTTAGCGGGGGACTACGAGCAGTACTTC | CASSHPFLAGDYEQYF
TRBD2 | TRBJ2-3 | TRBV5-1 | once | TGCGCCAGCAGCCCTCCCGCAGCGGGGGGCACAGATACGCAGTATTTT | CASSPPAAGGTDTQYF
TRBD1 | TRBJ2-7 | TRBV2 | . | TGTGCCAGCAGGGCCGACAGGGGGTCTTACGAGCAGTACTTC | CASRADRGSYEQYF
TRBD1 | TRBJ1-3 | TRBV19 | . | TGTGCCAGTAGTCAATGGGACAGGCCGAGCTCTGGAAACACCATATATTTT | CASSQWDRPSSGNTIYF
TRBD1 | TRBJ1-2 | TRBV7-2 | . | TGTGCCAGCAGCTTAGCGATGACAGGGCAATATGGCTACACCTTC | CASSLAMTGQYGYTF
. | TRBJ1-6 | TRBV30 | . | TGTGCCTTTTTGACCCGCAAGGGGCTGCCTTCACCCCTCCACTTT | CAFLTRKGLPSPLHF
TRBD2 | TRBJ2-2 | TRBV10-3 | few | TGTGCCATCACCGGGACTAGCGGGGGGGAGCTGTTTTTT | CAITGTSGGELFF
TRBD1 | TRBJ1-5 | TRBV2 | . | TGTGCCAGCAGTGAACAGGGGGTGAGCAATCAGCCCCAGCATTTT | CASSEQGVSNQPQHF